The rows below give T cell receptor beta chains drawn from one sample of a study of T cell responses to AZD1222 COVID-19 vaccine. Sequenced by immunoSEQ multiplex PCR; TCRdb stores in-frame clones only, minus some. The data hold 150,000 or so clones, with approximately 94% observed a single time. The starting material was peripheral blood, obtained 28 days after the second AZD1222 dose. These receptors came from an adult who received the AZD1222 COVID-19 vaccine. The CDR3 runs from the conserved cysteine through the conserved F or W. The D gene is left open where the match is weak. Rows give clone size only sometimes, using once, few, many, or a class for an expanded clone.

clone size | D gene | J gene | V gene | CDR3 protein | CDR3 DNA
NA | TRBD1 | TRBJ1-1 | TRBV2 | CASGGTGGFSGTEAFF | TGTGCCAGCGGAGGGACAGGGGGCTTTTCGGGCACTGAAGCTTTCTTT
NA | TRBD2 | TRBJ2-2 | TRBV7-9 | CASRHAIFGLAANTGELFF | TGTGCCAGCAGACACGCAATCTTCGGACTAGCGGCGAACACCGGGGAGCTGTTTTTT
NA | NA | TRBJ1-1 | TRBV5-1 | CASSAQNTEAFF | TGCGCCAGCAGCGCACAGAACACTGAAGCTTTCTTT
NA | TRBD1 | TRBJ1-1 | TRBV28 | CASSLLGQRNTEAFF | TGTGCCAGCAGTTTATTGGGACAGAGGAACACTGAAGCTTTCTTT
NA | NA | TRBJ2-3 | TRBV7-2 | CASSHYPGPTWSDTQYF | TGTGCCAGCAGCCACTACCCAGGACCGACTTGGTCAGATACGCAGTATTTT
NA | TRBD1 | TRBJ1-6 | TRBV7-2 | CASSPKTGGVSPLHF | TGTGCCAGCAGCCCAAAGACAGGGGGCGTCTCACCCCTCCACTTT
once | TRBD2 | TRBJ2-1 | TRBV28 | CASSLVGPGREYNEQFF | TGTGCCAGCAGTTTAGTCGGCCCGGGGAGGGAATACAATGAGCAGTTCTTC
NA | TRBD1 | TRBJ2-1 | TRBV4-1 | CASSQLGTGSYNEQFF | TGCGCCAGCAGCCAATTGGGGACAGGTTCCTACAATGAGCAGTTCTTC
NA | NA | TRBJ1-4 | TRBV28 | CASEEGRTSEKLFF | TGTGCCAGCGAAGAGGGCAGAACTAGTGAAAAACTGTTTTTT
NA | NA | TRBJ1-1 | TRBV27 | CASSFGTEAFF | TGTGCCAGCAGTTTTGGTACTGAAGCTTTCTTT
NA | NA | TRBJ1-2 | TRBV12-3/TRBV12-4 | CASSLGYGYTF | TGTGCCAGCAGTTTAGGCTATGGCTACACCTTC
NA | NA | TRBJ2-7 | TRBV2 | CASTFTRAEQYF | TGTGCCAGCACCTTCACAAGGGCCGAGCAGTACTTC
NA | TRBD1 | TRBJ1-2 | TRBV2 | CASSGQGGSYGYTF | TGTGCCAGCTCTGGACAGGGGGGTTCCTATGGCTACACCTTC
NA | TRBD2 | TRBJ2-7 | TRBV18 | CASSPAGAGATLEQYF | TGTGCCAGCTCACCAGCCGGTGCGGGAGCCACCCTCGAGCAGTACTTC
NA | TRBD1 | TRBJ1-1 | TRBV19 | CASSPFSGQGFTEAFF | TGTGCCAGTAGTCCGTTTTCCGGACAGGGCTTCACTGAAGCTTTCTTT
NA | NA | TRBJ2-1 | TRBV4-1 | CASSQWSLGESYNEQFF | TGCGCCAGCAGCCAATGGTCCTTAGGCGAATCCTACAATGAGCAGTTCTTC
NA | NA | TRBJ2-2 | TRBV2 | CASSDRLATGELFF | TGTGCCAGCAGTGACCGGCTAGCGACCGGGGAGCTGTTTTTT
NA | NA | TRBJ1-2 | TRBV29-1 | CSVVPDNLDYGYTF | TGCAGCGTTGTACCGGACAACCTGGACTATGGCTACACCTTC
NA | NA | TRBJ1-3 | TRBV30 | CAWISWSSGNTIYF | TGTGCCTGGATCTCCTGGTCCTCTGGAAACACCATATATTTT
NA | NA | TRBJ2-1 | TRBV6-1 | CASSPLGDEQFF | TGTGCCAGCAGCCCTCTGGGGGATGAGCAGTTCTTC
once | NA | TRBJ1-5 | TRBV7-8 | CASSLGRRTDQPQHF | TGTGCCAGCAGCTTAGGGAGGAGGACCGATCAGCCCCAGCATTTT
NA | NA | TRBJ1-1 | TRBV4-1 | CASSQLGLNTEAFF | TGCGCCAGCAGCCAATTGGGTTTGAACACTGAAGCTTTCTTT
NA | TRBD2 | TRBJ2-7 | TRBV4-3 | CASSQDWSGRGGSYEQYF | TGCGCCAGCAGCCAAGATTGGAGCGGGAGAGGAGGGTCCTACGAGCAGTACTTC
NA | NA | TRBJ1-1 | TRBV6-1 | CASSEVILGRGEAFF | TGTGCCAGCAGTGAAGTAATACTGGGCAGGGGTGAAGCTTTCTTT
NA | NA | TRBJ2-1 | TRBV28 | CASSHRGAGNEQFF | TGTGCCAGCAGTCATCGAGGGGCGGGGAATGAGCAGTTCTTC
NA | NA | TRBJ2-7 | TRBV5-1 | CASSLGPGDYEQYF | TGCGCCAGCAGCTTGGGCCCAGGGGACTACGAGCAGTACTTC
NA | NA | TRBJ2-7 | TRBV5-8 | CASSLEASVAYEQYF | TGTGCCAGCAGCTTGGAGGCTAGCGTCGCCTACGAGCAGTACTTC
once | NA | TRBJ1-2 | TRBV15 | CATSRDTGPYGYTF | TGTGCCACCAGCAGAGATACAGGGCCCTATGGCTACACCTTC
NA | NA | TRBJ2-7 | TRBV4-1 | CASSQDWGKQYF | TGCGCCAGCAGCCAAGACTGGGGCAAGCAGTACTTC
NA | TRBD1 | TRBJ2-1 | TRBV3-1/TRBV3-2 | CASSLDRQGPLYNEQFF | TGTGCCAGCAGCCTGGACCGACAGGGGCCCCTATACAATGAGCAGTTCTTC